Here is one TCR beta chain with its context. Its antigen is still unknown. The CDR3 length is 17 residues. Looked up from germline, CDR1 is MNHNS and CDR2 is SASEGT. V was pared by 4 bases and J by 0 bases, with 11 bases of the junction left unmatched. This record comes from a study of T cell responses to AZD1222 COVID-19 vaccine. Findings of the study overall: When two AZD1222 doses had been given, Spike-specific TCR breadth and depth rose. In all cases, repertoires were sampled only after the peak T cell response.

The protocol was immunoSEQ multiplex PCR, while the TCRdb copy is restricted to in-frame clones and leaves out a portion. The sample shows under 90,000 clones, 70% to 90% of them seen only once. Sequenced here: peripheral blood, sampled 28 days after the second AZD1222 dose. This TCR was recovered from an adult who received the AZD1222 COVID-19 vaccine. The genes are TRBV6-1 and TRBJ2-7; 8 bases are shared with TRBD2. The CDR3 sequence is CASSAVRGGPSSYEQYF. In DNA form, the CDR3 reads TGTGCCAGCAGTGCAGTCCGCGGGGGGCCGAGCTCCTACGAGCAGTACTTC.